This T cell receptor (beta chain) was found in a study of cytomegalovirus exposure and HLA in healthy donors. Study conclusions and caveats: In an earlier analysis, about 87% or about 30%: the productive usage of most TCR beta V segments.

As for this clone: The antigen is undetermined.

PCR employed 60 Vbeta and 13 Jbeta primers. Profiled with immunoSEQ multiplex PCR; TCRdb holds only in-frame clones, not every one. This sample's table reports 100,000 to 150,000 clones. The V and J ends lost 2 bases and 6 bases respectively, with 13 bases between them. This CDR3 spans 15 amino acids. Germline CDR1 and CDR2: KGHSH and LQKENI. The V and J genes are TRBV18 and TRBJ2-2; maybe TRBD1 (5 bases). Input material: PBMCs. The source is a woman in her thirties or forties in good health and CMV-seropositive. CDR3 residues: CASSPEDDSSGELFF. The DNA for the CDR3 is TGTGCCAGCTCACCAGAGGATGACAGTTCCGGGGAGCTGTTTTTT. The entire variable domain, with the rest obtained from reference TRBV18 and TRBJ2-2, is as follows: NAGVMQNPRHLVRRRGQEARLRCSPMKGHSHVYWYRQLPEEGLKFMVYLQKENIIDESGMPKERFSAEFPKEGPSILRIQQVVRGDSAAYFCASSPEDDSSGELFFGEGSRLTVL.